These 5 T cell receptor beta chains were sequenced from one sample in a study of shared clonotypes between healthy human individuals. Profiled with immunoSEQ multiplex PCR; TCRdb holds only in-frame clones, not every one. Among about 2.3 million clones listed, over 90% were seen once. Sequences were obtained from naive CD4+ T cells from PBMCs. Stated subset: CD45RA+ positively selected. The receptors originated from a man younger than 35 in good health. Some clones in this sample may be carry-over from other donors' samples.

This clone was detected a few times. The chain recombines TRBV5-6 with TRBJ2-7, with 8 bases fitting TRBD2. The trim removed 4 bases at V and 2 bases at J, leaving 5 bases unmatched. Germline V lookup: CDR1 SGHDT, CDR2 YYEEEE. This CDR3 comprises 14 residues. CDR3 DNA sequence: TGTGCCAGCAGCGTTAGCGGGAAAGCCTACGAGCAGTACTTC. Amino acids: CASSVSGKAYEQYF.

This rearrangement joins TRBV5-1 to TRBJ2-7; a possible D gene is TRBD1 (5 bases). V lost 0 bases and J 6 bases, leaving 13 bases between the germline ends. The CDR3 loop spans 14 amino acids. In germline, CDR1 is SGHRS, CDR2 YFSETQ. The CDR3 DNA reads as TGCGCCAGCAGCTTGGCCAGGGCCCCTAGCGAGCAGTACTTC. Its protein is CASSLARAPSEQYF.

The chain is built from TRBV18 and TRBJ2-1; D possibly matches TRBD1 or TRBD2 (5 bases each). The CDR3 spans 12 residues. The V gene lost 5 bases and the J gene lost 10 bases, with 12 bases spanning the gap. Per germline, CDR1 KGHSH and CDR2 LQKENI. The CDR3 coding sequence is TGTGCCAGCTCAGCACAGGCGGGCGAGCAGTTCTTC. Translation: CASSAQAGEQFF.

This chain uses TRBV6-6 with TRBJ2-5; 12 bases are a match to TRBD1. Unmatched junction bases numbered 8, after V lost 7 bases and J lost 2 bases. Germline lookup yields CDR1 MNHNY and CDR2 SVGAGI (reference sequence). This CDR3 region has 16 residues. CDR3 amino acids: CASTQRGQGAQETQYF. The CDR3 nucleotides read TGTGCCAGCACCCAAAGGGGACAGGGGGCTCAAGAGACCCAGTACTTC.

This clone was seen more than once but under ten times. V is TRBV5-6 and J is TRBJ1-5, with D hard to call. This CDR3 is 12 amino acids long. Germline V gene data show CDR1 as SGHDT and CDR2 as YYEEEE. V was pared by 0 bases and J by 7 bases, with 5 bases between. CDR3 sequence reads: CASSLGRQPQHF. CDR3 sequence (DNA): TGTGCCAGCAGCTTGGGTCGGCAGCCCCAGCATTTT.